This is a list of T cell receptor beta chains from one sample in a study of control samples from healthy donors and cancer patients. Profiling relied on immunoSEQ multiplex PCR, and the TCRdb table lists in-frame clones only, not all of them. The sample shows roughly 120,000 clones, around nine tenths of them seen only once. The source material was blood. Source of these receptors: a man aged 30 to 39 in good health. CDR3s leave out the opening cysteine and the closing phenylalanine or tryptophan. The order of the fields is J gene, V gene, CDR3 protein.

J: TRBJ1-1
V: TRBV7-3
CDR3: ASSQRGEGTEAF

J: TRBJ2-5
V: TRBV7-9
CDR3: ATQSQGALQETQY

J: TRBJ2-5
V: TRBV29-1
CDR3: SVALDTGVETQY

J: TRBJ1-5
V: TRBV27
CDR3: ASSFSGSNQPQH

J: TRBJ2-3
V: TRBV10-2
CDR3: ATAPTDTDTQY

J: TRBJ1-6
V: TRBV5-8
CDR3: ASSGRGTYNSPLH

J: TRBJ1-5
V: TRBV12-3/TRBV12-4
CDR3: ASSLYRQPQH

J: TRBJ1-2
V: TRBV30
CDR3: AWSKSGTGDYGYT

J: TRBJ1-4
V: TRBV19
CDR3: ASSGADSTNEKLF

J: TRBJ1-1
V: TRBV19
CDR3: ASSMGPKGDTEAF

J: TRBJ2-5
V: TRBV4-1
CDR3: ASSQSPLAAKETQY

J: TRBJ1-4
V: TRBV15
CDR3: ATSSGEREKLF

J: TRBJ1-4
V: TRBV27
CDR3: ASSFRGAGTNEKLF

J: TRBJ2-2
V: TRBV27
CDR3: ASSKDRGQFTGELF

J: TRBJ2-3
V: TRBV5-5
CDR3: ASSLGQGKDTQY

J: TRBJ2-1
V: TRBV19
CDR3: ASSIVAAYNEQF

J: TRBJ2-3
V: TRBV6-2/TRBV6-3
CDR3: ASSSSGRAATPRALTQY

J: TRBJ2-7
V: TRBV27
CDR3: ASSYGGGNEQY

J: TRBJ1-2
V: TRBV19
CDR3: ASSDRGQHGYT

J: TRBJ1-1
V: TRBV6-5
CDR3: ASSYDSNTEAF

J: TRBJ1-5
V: TRBV10-2
CDR3: ASTETDINQPQH

J: TRBJ1-5
V: TRBV4-1
CDR3: ASSLGGQDQPQH

J: TRBJ2-1
V: TRBV30
CDR3: AWSPAGAMDEQF

J: TRBJ2-1
V: TRBV18
CDR3: ASSPAVAYNEQF

J: TRBJ2-3
V: TRBV9
CDR3: ASSVGASGGGSTDTQY

J: TRBJ2-5
V: TRBV7-3
CDR3: ASSPATGQETQY

J: TRBJ1-3
V: TRBV30
CDR3: AWIYSGNTIY

J: TRBJ1-3
V: TRBV6-1
CDR3: ASSEGTANGNTIY

J: TRBJ1-4
V: TRBV16
CDR3: ASSPSSAGPYEKLF

J: TRBJ1-1
V: TRBV3-1/TRBV3-2
CDR3: ASSHWADENTEAF

J: TRBJ1-2
V: TRBV6-1
CDR3: ASSEGGYGYT

J: TRBJ1-2
V: TRBV27
CDR3: ASSPLGQGGDGYT

J: TRBJ1-1
V: TRBV29-1
CDR3: SVDTGGKDTEAF

J: TRBJ2-3
V: TRBV11-2
CDR3: ASSLRGTQDTQY

J: TRBJ1-1
V: TRBV29-1
CDR3: SVGARGLDTEAF